The sequence of this T cell receptor beta chain was determined in a study of blood T cell repertoires in COVID-19. About the research overall: Sample material is recorded as cDNA or gDNA derived from T cells, B-cell-depleted T cells, or PBMCs.

The ends lost 5 bases at V and 5 bases at J; junction bases unmatched: 11. This CDR3 contains 17 residues. Germline assignment: CDR1 MNHEY and CDR2 SMNVEV (reference sequence). During active infection, Seattle patients enrolled and were then monitored through disease. This table comes from immunoSEQ multiplex PCR, and its TCRdb copy is limited to in-frame clones, with some not included. The sample lists around 260,000 clones, about 91% occurring once. The sample comprised peripheral blood. V gene TRBV27 combines with J gene TRBJ2-5, with 13 bases fitting TRBD2. The TCR originated in a person between 18 and 30 years old with COVID-19, enrolled during active disease. The CDR3 region has the DNA TGTGCCAGCAGTCCACCGGGACTAGCGGGATCAAGTGAGACCCAGTACTTC. Encoded protein: CASSPPGLAGSSETQYF.